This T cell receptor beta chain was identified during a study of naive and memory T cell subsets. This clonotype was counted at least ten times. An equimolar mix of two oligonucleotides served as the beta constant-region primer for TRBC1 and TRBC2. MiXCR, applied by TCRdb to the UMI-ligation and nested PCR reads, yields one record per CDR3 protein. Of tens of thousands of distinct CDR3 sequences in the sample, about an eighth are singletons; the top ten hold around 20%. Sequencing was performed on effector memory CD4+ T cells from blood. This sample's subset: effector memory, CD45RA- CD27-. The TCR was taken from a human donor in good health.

The CDR3: CASSQVSWLAGGDNEQFF. The CDR3 DNA is TGTGCCAGCAGCCAAGTATCGTGGCTAGCGGGAGGGGACAATGAGCAGTTCTTC. The chain links TRBV3-1 to TRBJ2-1, with 12 positions matching TRBD2. The CDR3 spans 18 residues. With V trimmed by 1 base and J by 5 bases, 9 bases remained unmatched. The germline V gene encodes CDR1 LGHDT and CDR2 YNNKEL (reference sequence).